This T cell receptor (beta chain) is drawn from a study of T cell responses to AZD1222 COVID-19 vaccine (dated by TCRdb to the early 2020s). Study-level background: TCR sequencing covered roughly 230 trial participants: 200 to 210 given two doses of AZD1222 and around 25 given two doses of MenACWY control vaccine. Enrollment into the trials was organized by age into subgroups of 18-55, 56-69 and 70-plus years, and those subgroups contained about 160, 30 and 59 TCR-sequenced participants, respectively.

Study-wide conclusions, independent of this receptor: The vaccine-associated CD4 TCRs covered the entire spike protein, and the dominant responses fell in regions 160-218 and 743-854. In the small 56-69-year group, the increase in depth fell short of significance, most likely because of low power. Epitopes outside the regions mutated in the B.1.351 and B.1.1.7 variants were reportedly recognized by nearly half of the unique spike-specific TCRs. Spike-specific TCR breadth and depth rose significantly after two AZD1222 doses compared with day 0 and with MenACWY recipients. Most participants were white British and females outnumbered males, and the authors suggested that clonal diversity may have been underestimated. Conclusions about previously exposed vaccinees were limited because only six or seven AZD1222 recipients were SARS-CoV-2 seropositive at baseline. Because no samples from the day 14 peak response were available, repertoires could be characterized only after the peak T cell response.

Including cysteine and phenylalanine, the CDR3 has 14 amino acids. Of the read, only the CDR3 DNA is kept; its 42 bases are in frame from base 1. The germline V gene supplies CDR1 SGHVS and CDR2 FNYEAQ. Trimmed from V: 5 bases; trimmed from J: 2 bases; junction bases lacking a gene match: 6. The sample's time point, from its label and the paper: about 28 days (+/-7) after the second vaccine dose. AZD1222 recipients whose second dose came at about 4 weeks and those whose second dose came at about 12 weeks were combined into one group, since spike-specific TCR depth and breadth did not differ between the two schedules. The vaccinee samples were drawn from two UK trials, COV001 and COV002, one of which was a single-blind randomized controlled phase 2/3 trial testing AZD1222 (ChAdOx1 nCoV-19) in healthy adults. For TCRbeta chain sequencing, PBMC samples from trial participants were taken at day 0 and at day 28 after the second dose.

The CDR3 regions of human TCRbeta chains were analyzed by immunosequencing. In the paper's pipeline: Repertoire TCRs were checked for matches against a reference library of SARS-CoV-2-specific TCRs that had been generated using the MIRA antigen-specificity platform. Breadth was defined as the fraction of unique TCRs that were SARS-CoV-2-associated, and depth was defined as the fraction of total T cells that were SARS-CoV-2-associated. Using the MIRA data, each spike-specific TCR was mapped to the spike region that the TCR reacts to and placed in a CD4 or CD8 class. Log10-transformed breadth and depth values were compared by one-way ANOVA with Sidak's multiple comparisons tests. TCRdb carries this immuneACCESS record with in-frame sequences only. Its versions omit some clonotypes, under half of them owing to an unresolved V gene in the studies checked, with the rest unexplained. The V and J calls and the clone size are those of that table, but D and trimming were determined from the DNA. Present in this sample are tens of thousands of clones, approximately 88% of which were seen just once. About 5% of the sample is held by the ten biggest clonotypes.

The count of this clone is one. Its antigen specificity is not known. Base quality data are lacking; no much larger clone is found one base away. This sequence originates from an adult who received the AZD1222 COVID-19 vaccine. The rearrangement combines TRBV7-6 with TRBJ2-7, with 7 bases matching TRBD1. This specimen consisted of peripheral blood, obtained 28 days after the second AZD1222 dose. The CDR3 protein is CASSPTGSPYEQYF. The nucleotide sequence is TGTGCCAGCAGCCCGACAGGGAGTCCCTACGAGCAGTACTTC. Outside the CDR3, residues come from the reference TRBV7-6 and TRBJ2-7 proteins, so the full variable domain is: GAGVSQSPRYKVTKRGQDVALRCDPISGHVSLYWYRQALGQGPEFLTYFNYEAQQDKSGLPNDRFSAERPEGSISTLTIQRTEQRDSAMYRCASSPTGSPYEQYFGPGTRLTVT.